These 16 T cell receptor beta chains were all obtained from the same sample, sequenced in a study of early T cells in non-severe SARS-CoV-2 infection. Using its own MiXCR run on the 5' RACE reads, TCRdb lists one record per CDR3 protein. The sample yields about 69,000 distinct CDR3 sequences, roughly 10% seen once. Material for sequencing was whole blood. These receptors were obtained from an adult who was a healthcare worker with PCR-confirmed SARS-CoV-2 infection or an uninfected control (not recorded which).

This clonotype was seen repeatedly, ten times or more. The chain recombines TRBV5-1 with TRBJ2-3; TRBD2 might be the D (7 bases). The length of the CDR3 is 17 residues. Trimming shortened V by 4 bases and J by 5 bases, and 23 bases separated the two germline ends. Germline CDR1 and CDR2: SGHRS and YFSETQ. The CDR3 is CASSDRPSGGGGDTQYF. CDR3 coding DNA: TGCGCCAGCAGCGATCGCCCTAGCGGAGGAGGGGGAGATACGCAGTATTTT.

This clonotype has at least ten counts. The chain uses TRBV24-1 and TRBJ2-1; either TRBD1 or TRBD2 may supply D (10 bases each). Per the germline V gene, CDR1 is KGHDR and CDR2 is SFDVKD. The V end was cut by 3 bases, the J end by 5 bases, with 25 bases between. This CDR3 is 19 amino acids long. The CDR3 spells CATSDDRGRGTSVNNEQFF. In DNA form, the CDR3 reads TGTGCCACCAGTGATGACAGGGGGCGCGGGACTAGCGTCAACAATGAGCAGTTCTTC.

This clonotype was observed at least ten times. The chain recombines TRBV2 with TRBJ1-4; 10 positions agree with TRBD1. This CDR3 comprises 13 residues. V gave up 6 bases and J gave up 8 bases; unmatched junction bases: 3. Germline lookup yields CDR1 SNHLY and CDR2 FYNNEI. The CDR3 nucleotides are TGTGCCAGCAGCGGGACAGGGGAGGAAAAACTGTTTTTT. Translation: CASSGTGEEKLFF.

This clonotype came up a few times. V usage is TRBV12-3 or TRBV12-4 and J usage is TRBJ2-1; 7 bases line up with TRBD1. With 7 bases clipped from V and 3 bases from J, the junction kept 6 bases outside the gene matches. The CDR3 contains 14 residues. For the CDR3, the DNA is TGTGCCAGCATCGAAGACAGGGACTACAATGAGCAGTTCTTC. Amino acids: CASIEDRDYNEQFF.

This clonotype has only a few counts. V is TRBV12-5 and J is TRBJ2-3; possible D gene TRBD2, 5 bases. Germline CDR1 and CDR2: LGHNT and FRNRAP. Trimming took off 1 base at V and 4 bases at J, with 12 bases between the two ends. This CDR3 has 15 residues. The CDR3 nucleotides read TGTGCTAGTGGTTTGGAAGCGGAGACCGCAGATACGCAGTATTTT. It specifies CASGLEAETADTQYF.

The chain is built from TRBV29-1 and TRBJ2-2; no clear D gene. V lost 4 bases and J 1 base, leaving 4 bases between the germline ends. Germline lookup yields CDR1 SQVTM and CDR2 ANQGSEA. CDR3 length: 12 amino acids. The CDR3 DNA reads TGCAGCGTTGCAGGGAACACCGGGGAGCTGTTTTTT. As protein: CSVAGNTGELFF.

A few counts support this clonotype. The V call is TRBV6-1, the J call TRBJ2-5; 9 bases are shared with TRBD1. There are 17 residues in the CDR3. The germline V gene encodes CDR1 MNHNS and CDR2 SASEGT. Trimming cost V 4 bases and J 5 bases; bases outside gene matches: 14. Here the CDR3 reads CASSGLPGTGSWETQYF. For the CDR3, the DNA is TGTGCCAGCAGTGGGCTACCCGGGACAGGGAGTTGGGAGACCCAGTACTTC.

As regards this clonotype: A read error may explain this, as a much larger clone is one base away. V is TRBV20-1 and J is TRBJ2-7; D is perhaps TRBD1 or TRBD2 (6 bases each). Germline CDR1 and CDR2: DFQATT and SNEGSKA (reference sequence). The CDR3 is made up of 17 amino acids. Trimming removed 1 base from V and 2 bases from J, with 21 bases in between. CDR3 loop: CSARVPGGTPRTYEQYF. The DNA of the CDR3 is TGCAGTGCTAGAGTGCCCGGCGGGACACCCCGAACCTACGAGCAGTACTTC.

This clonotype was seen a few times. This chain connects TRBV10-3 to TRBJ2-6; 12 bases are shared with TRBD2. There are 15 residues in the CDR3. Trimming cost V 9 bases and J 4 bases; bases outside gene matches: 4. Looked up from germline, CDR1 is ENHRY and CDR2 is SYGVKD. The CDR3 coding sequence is TGTGCCATTGGACTAGCGGGACCCGGGGCCAACGTCCTGACTTTC. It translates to CAIGLAGPGANVLTF.

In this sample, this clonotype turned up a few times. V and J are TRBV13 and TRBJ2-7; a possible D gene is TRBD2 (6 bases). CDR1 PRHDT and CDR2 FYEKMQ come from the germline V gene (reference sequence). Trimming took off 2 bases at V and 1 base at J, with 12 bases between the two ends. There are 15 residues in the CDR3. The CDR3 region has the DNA TGTGCCAGCAGCTTAAGGGGCAGCGGGTCCTACGAGCAGTACTTC. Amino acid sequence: CASSLRGSGSYEQYF.

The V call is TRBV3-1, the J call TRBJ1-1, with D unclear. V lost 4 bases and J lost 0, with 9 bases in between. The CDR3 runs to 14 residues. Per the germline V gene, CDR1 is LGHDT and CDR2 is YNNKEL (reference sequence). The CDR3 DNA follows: TGTGCCAGCAGCCCTTCCACACTGAACACTGAAGCTTTCTTT. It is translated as CASSPSTLNTEAFF. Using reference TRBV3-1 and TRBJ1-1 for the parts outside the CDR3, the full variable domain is DTAVSQTPKYLVTQMGNDKSIKCEQNLGHDTMYWYKQDSKKFLKIMFSYNNKELIINETVPNRFSPKSPDKAHLNLHINSLELGDSAVYFCASSPSTLNTEAFFGQGTRLTVV.

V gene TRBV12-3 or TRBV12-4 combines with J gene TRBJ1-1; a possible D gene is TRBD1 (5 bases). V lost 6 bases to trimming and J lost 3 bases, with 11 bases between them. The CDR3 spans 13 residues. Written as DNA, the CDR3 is TGTGCCAGCAGCCCGGTAGGGGACACTGAAGCTTTCTTT. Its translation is CASSPVGDTEAFF.

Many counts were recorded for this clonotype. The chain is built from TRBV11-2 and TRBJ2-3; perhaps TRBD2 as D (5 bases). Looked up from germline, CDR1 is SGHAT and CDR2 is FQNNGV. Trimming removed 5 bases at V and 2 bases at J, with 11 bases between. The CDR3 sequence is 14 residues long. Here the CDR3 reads CASSVERITDTQYF. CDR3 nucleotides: TGTGCCAGCAGCGTCGAGCGGATCACAGATACGCAGTATTTT. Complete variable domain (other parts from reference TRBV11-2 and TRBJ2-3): EAGVAQSPRYKIIEKRQSVAFWCNPISGHATLYWYQQILGQGPKLLIQFQNNGVVDDSQLPKDRFSAERLKGVDSTLKIQPAKLEDSAVYLCASSVERITDTQYFGPGTRLTVL.

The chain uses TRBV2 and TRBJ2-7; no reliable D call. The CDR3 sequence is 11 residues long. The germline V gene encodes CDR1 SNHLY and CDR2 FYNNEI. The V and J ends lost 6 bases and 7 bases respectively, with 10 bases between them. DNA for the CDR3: TGTGCCAGCAGAGAGAGTCAGGAGCAGTACTTC. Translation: CASRESQEQYF.

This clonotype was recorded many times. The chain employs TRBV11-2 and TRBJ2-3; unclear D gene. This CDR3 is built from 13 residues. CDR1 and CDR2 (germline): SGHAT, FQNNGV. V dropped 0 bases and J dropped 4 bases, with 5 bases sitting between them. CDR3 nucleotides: TGTGCCAGCAGCTTAGAGCGGTCAGATACGCAGTATTTT. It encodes CASSLERSDTQYF.

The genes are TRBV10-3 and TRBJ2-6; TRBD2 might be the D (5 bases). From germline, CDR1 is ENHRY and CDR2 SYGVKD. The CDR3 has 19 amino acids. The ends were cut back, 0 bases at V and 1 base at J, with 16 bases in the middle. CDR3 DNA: TGTGCCATCAGTGAGTCTGGGCAGCCCTCGGGGTCTGGGGCCAACGTCCTGACTTTC. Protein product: CAISESGQPSGSGANVLTF.